The 27 T cell receptor beta chains reported below all come from one sample, sequenced in a study of T cells in Graves' hyperthyroidism and ophthalmopathy. Amplification of TCR beta CDR3 regions was performed using RNA transcripts as template. TCR CDR3 underwent first-round RT-PCR with the HTBI primer set. From the multiplex PCR reads, TCRdb called clonotypes with MiXCR, one entry per CDR3 protein. The sample records under 750,000 distinct CDR3 sequences, roughly a sixth being singletons. The sequenced sample consisted of blood. The receptors derive from a woman between 45 and 60 years old with Graves' hyperthyroidism that later progressed to Graves' ophthalmopathy.

The table lists this clonotype with many counts. Germline is not matched at one junction end, which may reflect a read error. V usage is TRBV7-7 and J usage is TRBJ2-7; the D gene is possibly TRBD1 (5 bases). CDR1 is SSHAT and CDR2 is FNYEAQ in the germline V gene (reference sequence). The CDR3 has 13 residues. The CDR3 DNA reads as TGTGCTAGCAGTAACAGGAGCTCCTACGAGCAGTACTTC. It encodes CASSNRSSYEQYF.

Ten or more counts support this clonotype. The J gene is TRBJ1-2, the V gene TRBV3-1; maybe TRBD1 (5 bases). CDR3 length: 15 amino acids. Per germline, CDR1 LGHDT and CDR2 YNNKEL (reference sequence). The V gene lost 0 bases and the J gene lost 8 bases, with 16 bases spanning the gap. CDR3 sequence reads: CASSQEVQGGRGYTF. For the CDR3, the DNA is TGTGCCAGCAGCCAAGAAGTCCAGGGCGGGCGCGGCTACACCTTC.

This chain connects TRBV7-3 to TRBJ2-7, with 7 bases identical to TRBD1. Germline V gene data show CDR1 as SGHTA and CDR2 as FQGTGA. V lost 5 bases to trimming and J lost 5 bases; unmatched junction nucleotides: 6. This CDR3 region has 13 residues. The CDR3 DNA sequence: TGTGCCAGCAGCAGCAACAGGGGCAACGAGCAGTACTTC. This translates into CASSSNRGNEQYF.

This clonotype was observed at least ten times. The chain joins TRBV20-1 to TRBJ2-7, with 13 nucleotides matching TRBD2. Germline CDR1 is DFQATT and CDR2 is SNEGSKA (reference sequence). The CDR3 runs 14 residues. V gave up 5 bases and J gave up 5 bases; unmatched junction bases: 6. CDR3 loop: CSAETGLAGDEQYF. The CDR3 DNA follows: TGCAGTGCTGAAACCGGACTAGCGGGGGACGAGCAGTACTTC.

This clonotype has more than one count but fewer than ten. V usage is TRBV5-1 and J usage is TRBJ2-1; D gene ambiguous. Trimming removed 0 bases from V and 6 bases from J, with 4 bases in between. Germline V gene sequence: CDR1 SGHRS, CDR2 YFSETQ. The CDR3 runs 12 residues. The CDR3 DNA reads as TGCGCCAGCAGCTTGGCCTTCAATGAGCAGTTCTTC. Translation: CASSLAFNEQFF.

This clonotype was seen more than once but under ten times. V and J are TRBV12-3 or TRBV12-4 and TRBJ1-3; no firm D call. The V end was cut by 5 bases, the J end by 0 bases, with 14 bases between. The CDR3 runs 16 residues. CDR3: CASSRRASGSGNTIYF. In DNA form, the CDR3 reads TGTGCCAGCAGTCGCCGGGCCTCGGGCTCTGGAAACACCATATATTTT.

This chain joins TRBV11-2 and TRBJ1-2; TRBD1 is a possible D gene (5 bases). This CDR3 is built from 16 residues. Germline V gives CDR1 SGHAT, CDR2 FQNNGV. V lost 5 bases and J 0 bases, leaving 16 bases between the germline ends. Here the CDR3 DNA reads TGTGCCAGCAGCCTACCCCGGGGGGACCCTAACTATGGCTACACCTTC. Amino acid sequence: CASSLPRGDPNYGYTF.

The sample holds many counts of this clonotype. The chain carries TRBV27 and TRBJ1-1; D ambiguous. The CDR3 consists of 13 residues. CDR1 is MNHEY, CDR2 SMNVEV, per germline (reference sequence). Trimming shortened V by 2 bases and J by 1 base, and 5 bases separated the two germline ends. The CDR3 protein is CASSLLWNTEAFF. DNA of the CDR3: TGTGCCAGCAGTTTACTATGGAACACTGAAGCTTTCTTT.

The chain has TRBV4-2 and TRBJ1-5; D is undetermined. The ends were cut back, 0 bases at V and 1 base at J, with 19 bases in the middle. CDR1 is LGHNA and CDR2 is YNFKEQ in the germline V gene. This CDR3 contains 19 residues. The CDR3 is CASSQDSLGRSLSNQPQHF. The CDR3 DNA is TGTGCCAGCAGCCAAGATTCTTTGGGCAGAAGTCTAAGCAATCAGCCCCAGCATTTT.

The chain recombines TRBV19 with TRBJ1-2; the D gene is possibly TRBD1 (5 bases). The CDR3 length is 15 residues. Per the germline V gene, CDR1 is LNHDA and CDR2 is SQIVND (reference sequence). V lost 7 bases and J lost 4, with 19 bases in between. Here the CDR3 reads CASTEGSGQSYGYTF. CDR3 coding DNA: TGTGCCAGTACCGAGGGGAGCGGACAAAGCTATGGCTACACCTTC.

This clonotype appeared once. Just one base apart from a much larger clone, this may be a read error. This chain links TRBV2 with TRBJ2-1, with 8 bases aligning to TRBD2. The CDR3 covers 14 residues. Germline V gives CDR1 SNHLY, CDR2 FYNNEI. In DNA, the CDR3 is TGTACCAGCATCCCGGGGGGGATTTACAATGAGCAGTTCTTC. Its protein is CTSIPGGIYNEQFF.

This clonotype was recorded only once. The CDR3 nucleotides read TGCAGTGGGGGGGTGTGGGGGGGTAATGGCTACACCTTC. Protein product: CSGGVWGGNGYTF. This chain connects TRBV20-1 to TRBJ1-2; TRBD1 might be the D (5 bases). The length of the CDR3 is 13 residues. Trimming took off 7 bases at V and 6 bases at J, with 18 bases between the two ends. CDR1 is DFQATT, CDR2 SNEGSKA, per germline (reference sequence).

The sample holds one count of this clonotype. J is TRBJ1-4 and V is TRBV24-1; no firm D call. Germline CDR1 is KGHDR and CDR2 is SFDVKD. CDR3 length: 16 amino acids. Deletions cut 3 bases from V and 1 base from J, with 11 bases between. CDR3 nucleotide sequence: TGTGCCACCAGTGATCCACGGGGAGAAACTAATGAAAAACTGTTTTTT. Protein product: CATSDPRGETNEKLFF.

The V call is TRBV7-6, the J call TRBJ2-7; TRBD1 matches 8 bases. The germline V gene has CDR1 SGHVS and CDR2 FNYEAQ. This CDR3 is 16 amino acids long. Losses at the gene ends were 1 base for V and 4 bases for J; bases not matched to a gene: 9. The CDR3 region has the DNA TGTGCCAGCAGCTTAGACCGGGACAGGACGGAATACGAGCAGTACTTC. As protein: CASSLDRDRTEYEQYF.

A few counts support this clonotype. The genes are TRBV14 and TRBJ2-1; 7 nucleotides line up with TRBD2. V was pared by 3 bases and J by 10 bases, with 9 bases of the junction left unmatched. There are 14 residues in the CDR3. CDR1 and CDR2 (germline): SGHDN, FVKESK. As DNA, the CDR3 is TGTGCCAGCAGCCAGGATAGCGGGTCTCGGGAGCAGTTCTTC. This codes for CASSQDSGSREQFF.

This clonotype came up many times. V and J are TRBV11-2 and TRBJ2-2; 10 bases map to TRBD2. The germline CDR1 and CDR2 sequences are SGHAT and FQNNGV. CDR3 length: 16 amino acids. V was pared by 0 bases and J by 5 bases, with 3 bases of the junction left unmatched. The CDR3, as DNA: TGTGCCAGCAGCTTAGAGGGACTAGCGTCGACCGGGGAGCTGTTTTTT. Translation gives CASSLEGLASTGELFF. The variable domain in full, completed from reference TRBV11-2 and TRBJ2-2, reads EAGVAQSPRYKIIEKRQSVAFWCNPISGHATLYWYQQILGQGPKLLIQFQNNGVVDDSQLPKDRFSAERLKGVDSTLKIQPAKLEDSAVYLCASSLEGLASTGELFFGEGSRLTVL.

This clonotype has just a few counts. V is TRBV13 and J is TRBJ2-2; TRBD1 agrees at 8 bases. This CDR3 region has 16 residues. Germline V gene sequence: CDR1 PRHDT, CDR2 FYEKMQ (reference sequence). V lost 0 bases, J lost 4 bases, and 4 bases stayed unmatched. The CDR3 region is CASSLGTGGGTGELFF. Written as DNA, the CDR3 is TGTGCCAGCAGCTTAGGCACAGGGGGTGGCACCGGGGAGCTGTTTTTT.

This clonotype was seen ten or more times. The chain recombines TRBV12-3 or TRBV12-4 with TRBJ2-7, with TRBD2 matching over 13 bases. Trimming removed 4 bases from V and 2 bases from J; junction bases left unmatched: 14. The CDR3 runs to 19 residues. The CDR3 here is CASSSNLLAGGIQAYEQYF. CDR3 DNA sequence: TGTGCCAGCAGTTCGAATCTACTAGCGGGAGGGATCCAGGCCTACGAGCAGTACTTC.

This clonotype showed up just a few times. Possible read error: a much larger clone is one base away. The conserved phenylalanine or tryptophan is not found at the CDR3 terminus, so this likely reflects a read error. The gene calls are TRBV12-3 or TRBV12-4 and TRBJ1-6; TRBD1 is a possible D gene (5 bases). With 5 bases removed from V and 6 bases from J, the gap between germline ends came to 11 bases. This CDR3 comprises 14 residues. Here the CDR3 DNA reads TGTGCCAGCAGTCCCGGGACGGGTAATTCACCCCTCCACCTT. It translates to CASSPGTGNSPLHL.

The gene calls are TRBV12-3 or TRBV12-4 and TRBJ2-7; no reliable D call. Trimming cost V 7 bases and J 0 bases, with 13 bases left between them. The CDR3 runs 14 residues. The CDR3 DNA follows: TGTGCCAGCACTAAAGGATTGGACTCCTACGAGCAGTACTTC. Its protein is CASTKGLDSYEQYF.

On this clonotype itself: Since a much larger clone is just one base distant, this may be a read error. V gene TRBV9 combines with J gene TRBJ1-1, with D uncertain. The germline V gene encodes CDR1 SGDLS and CDR2 YYNGEE. The CDR3 has 11 residues. V lost 7 bases to trimming and J lost 5 bases, with 9 bases between them. The DNA of the CDR3 is TGTGCCAGCGGGAAGGCAACTGAAGCTTTCTTT. Translated, it gives CASGKATEAFF. Complete variable domain (other parts from reference TRBV9 and TRBJ1-1): DSGVTQTPKHLITATGQRVTLRCSPRSGDLSVYWYQQSLDQGLQFLIQYYNGEERAKGNILERFSAQQFPDLHSELNLSSLELGDSALYFCASGKATEAFFGQGTRLTVV.

The chain recombines TRBV12-3 or TRBV12-4 with TRBJ1-3; D is undetermined. Trimming removed 6 bases from V and 4 bases from J, with 16 bases in between. This CDR3 comprises 15 residues. The CDR3 loop is CASRPGGGSGNTIYF. In nucleotides, the CDR3 is TGTGCCAGCAGGCCGGGAGGCGGGTCGGGAAACACCATATATTTT.

V and J are TRBV10-1 and TRBJ1-6; D is unclear. V lost 5 bases to trimming and J lost 10 bases, with 12 bases between them. CDR3 length equals 13 residues. The germline V gene has CDR1 WNHNN and CDR2 SYGVQD (reference sequence). The CDR3 DNA follows: TGCGCCAGCAGTACCGACGGGCGATCACCCCTCCACTTT. Translation: CASSTDGRSPLHF.

The rearrangement uses TRBV20-1 and TRBJ1-4; no clear D. This CDR3 region has 14 residues. V was trimmed by 0 bases and J by 8 bases, leaving 13 bases between them. Germline V gene lookup returns CDR1 DFQATT and CDR2 SNEGSKA (reference sequence). As DNA, the CDR3 is TGCAGTGCTAGAGATGAAAGGGTGAGAGAAAAACTGTTTTTT. It specifies CSARDERVREKLFF.

J is TRBJ2-7 and V is TRBV20-1; 9 bases map to TRBD2. Germline V gene lookup returns CDR1 DFQATT and CDR2 SNEGSKA (reference sequence). V shed 2 bases, J shed 1 base, and the junction held 9 bases outside the gene matches. This CDR3 has 16 residues. CDR3 in DNA: TGCAGTGCTAGACATTCCCCCGCGGGGGGGTCCTACGAGCAGTACTTC. Protein sequence: CSARHSPAGGSYEQYF.

This clonotype was observed at least ten times. The V gene is TRBV24-1, the J gene TRBJ2-2; TRBD2 might be the D (7 bases). In germline, CDR1 is KGHDR, CDR2 SFDVKD. CDR3 length: 17 amino acids. V lost 4 bases, J lost 0 bases, and 14 bases lay in between. CDR3 sequence (DNA): TGTGCCACCAGTGAAGGGGCGGGGGCAGCGAACACCGGGGAGCTGTTTTTT. Translating gives CATSEGAGAANTGELFF.

This clonotype has at least ten counts. The chain is built from TRBV27 and TRBJ1-1, with TRBD1 matching 7 bases. Germline CDR1 MNHEY, CDR2 SMNVEV (reference sequence). This CDR3 is 13 amino acids long. The V gene end was trimmed by 2 bases and the J gene end by 4 bases; junction bases not matched to a gene: 1. The CDR3 DNA reads TGTGCCAGCAGTTTAAGGGACAGCACTGAAGCTTTCTTT. Protein sequence: CASSLRDSTEAFF.